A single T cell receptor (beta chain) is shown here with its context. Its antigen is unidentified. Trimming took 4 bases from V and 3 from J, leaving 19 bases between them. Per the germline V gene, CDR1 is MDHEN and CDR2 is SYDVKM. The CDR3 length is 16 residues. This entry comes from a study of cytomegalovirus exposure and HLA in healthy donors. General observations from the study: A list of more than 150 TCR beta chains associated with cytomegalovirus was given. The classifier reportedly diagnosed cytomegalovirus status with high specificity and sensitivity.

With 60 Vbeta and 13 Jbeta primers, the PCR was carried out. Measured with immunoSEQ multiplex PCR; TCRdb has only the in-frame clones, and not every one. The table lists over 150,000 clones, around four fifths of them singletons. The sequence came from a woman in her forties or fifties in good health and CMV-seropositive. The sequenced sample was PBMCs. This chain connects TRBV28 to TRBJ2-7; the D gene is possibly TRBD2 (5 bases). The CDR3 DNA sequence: TGTGCCAGCAGTTCCGGAGAGGGTAGGGATAACTACGAGCAGTACTTC. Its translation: CASSSGEGRDNYEQYF. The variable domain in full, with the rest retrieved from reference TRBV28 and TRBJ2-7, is DVKVTQSSRYLVKRTGEKVFLECVQDMDHENMFWYRQDPGLGLRLIYFSYDVKMKEKGDIPEGYSVSREKKERFSLILESASTNQTSMYLCASSSGEGRDNYEQYFGPGTRLTVT.